This entry lists 16 T cell receptor beta chains sequenced from one sample in a study of TIL therapy for anti-PD-1-resistant metastatic lung cancer. The immunoSEQ assay was v3. This table comes from immunoSEQ multiplex PCR, and its TCRdb copy is limited to in-frame clones, with some not included. The repertoire holds about 60,000 clones, with about 69% as singletons. Sample time point: pre-treatment sample, taken before nivolumab and TIL therapy. The sample was blood, taken at baseline. These receptors all stem from a person aged 25-85 years with non-small cell lung cancer.

The chain uses TRBV5-6 and TRBJ1-1, with 7 bases aligning to TRBD1. CDR3 length equals 14 residues. Germline V gene lookup returns CDR1 SGHDT and CDR2 YYEEEE. V lost 4 bases, J lost 0 bases, and 3 bases stayed unmatched. The CDR3 reads CASSLGTVNTEAFF. The DNA of the CDR3 is TGTGCCAGCAGCCTCGGGACAGTGAACACTGAAGCTTTCTTT.

The rearrangement links TRBV28 to TRBJ1-2; D is possibly TRBD1 (5 bases). V was trimmed by 6 bases and J by 6 bases, leaving 26 bases between them. Germline CDR1 is MDHEN and CDR2 is SYDVKM. The CDR3 covers 17 residues. DNA of the CDR3: TGTGCCAGCAGCAGCAGCCAGGGCCCGACGGGATTTGATGGCTACACCTTC. This sequence encodes CASSSSQGPTGFDGYTF.

The J gene is TRBJ2-3, the V gene TRBV18; the match to TRBD2 covers 13 bases. The CDR3 is made up of 18 amino acids. V shed 5 bases, J shed 8 bases, and the junction held 16 bases outside the gene matches. Germline V gene sequence: CDR1 KGHSH, CDR2 LQKENI. DNA of the CDR3: TGTGCCAGCTCATCAACTGGCACTAGCGGGAGGGCCGTGTCTACGCAGTATTTT. Its translation is CASSSTGTSGRAVSTQYF.

The chain carries TRBV5-4 and TRBJ2-1, with TRBD2 matching 11 bases. This CDR3 has 16 amino acids. After removal of 4 bases from V and 9 bases from J, the junction contained 12 bases not matched to a gene. In germline, CDR1 is SGHNT, CDR2 YYREEE (reference sequence). CDR3 protein: CASSPPGSGRVGEQFF. CDR3 bases: TGTGCCAGCAGCCCACCGGGTAGCGGGAGGGTCGGTGAGCAGTTCTTC.

The genes are TRBV5-1 and TRBJ2-7; 10 nucleotides agree with TRBD1. Losses at the gene ends were 4 bases for V and 3 bases for J; bases not matched to a gene: 7. Germline V lookup: CDR1 SGHRS, CDR2 YFSETQ. CDR3 length: 15 residues. CDR3 residues: CASSREGDRGYEQYF. The CDR3 DNA follows: TGCGCCAGCAGCAGGGAGGGGGACAGGGGCTACGAGCAGTACTTC.

This clone came up a few times. The rearrangement uses TRBV10-1 and TRBJ1-5; possibly TRBD1 for D (5 bases). The CDR3 is 13 residues long. Looked up from germline, CDR1 is WNHNN and CDR2 is SYGVQD (reference sequence). V was pared by 2 bases and J by 5 bases, with 7 bases between. This chain's CDR3 is CASSEDRHQPQHF. CDR3 coding DNA: TGCGCCAGCAGTGAGGACAGACATCAGCCCCAGCATTTT.

The V call is TRBV5-6, the J call TRBJ2-7; D may be TRBD2 (5 bases). The CDR3 covers 12 residues. Trimming took 3 bases from V and 6 from J, leaving 10 bases between them. Germline V gene sequence: CDR1 SGHDT, CDR2 YYEEEE. The CDR3 DNA reads as TGTGCCAGCAGCTCCGCGGGCCCCGAGCAGTACTTC. The encoded protein is CASSSAGPEQYF.

The V and J genes are TRBV28 and TRBJ2-3; possible D gene TRBD2, 6 bases. Trimming removed 3 bases at V and 3 bases at J, with 10 bases between. CDR1 and CDR2 (germline): MDHEN, SYDVKM. This CDR3 is built from 14 residues. As DNA, the CDR3 is TGTGCCAGCAGTTTGTCTGGAGGGACAGATACGCAGTATTTT. This encodes CASSLSGGTDTQYF.

This clone showed up just once. The chain couples TRBV2 to TRBJ2-1; no clear D. V was shortened by 6 bases and J by 0 bases, with 6 bases between the two germline ends. CDR1 and CDR2 from the germline V gene are SNHLY and FYNNEI. This CDR3 is 13 amino acids long. The CDR3 sequence: CASSFSSYNEQFF. As DNA, the CDR3 is TGTGCCAGCAGCTTTAGCTCCTACAATGAGCAGTTCTTC.

The J gene is TRBJ1-2, the V gene TRBV5-1; D gene unclear. Germline values: CDR1 SGHRS, CDR2 YFSETQ. Trimming took off 0 bases at V and 5 bases at J, with 17 bases between the two ends. The CDR3 spans 16 residues. The CDR3 spells CASSLAMTADRYGYTF. CDR3 in DNA: TGCGCCAGCAGCTTGGCCATGACGGCGGATCGATATGGCTACACCTTC.

The chain recombines TRBV5-1 with TRBJ2-3, with a weak D call TRBD2 (6 bases). Trimming left V 4 bases short and J 6 bases short, with 15 bases between. Germline loops: CDR1 SGHRS, CDR2 YFSETQ. CDR3 length: 14 amino acids. DNA for the CDR3: TGCGCCAGCAGCCCGGTGGCGGGGTCGGATACGCAGTATTTT. Translation: CASSPVAGSDTQYF.

This clone occurred once. V gene TRBV5-6 combines with J gene TRBJ1-3; maybe TRBD1 (5 bases). Germline V gene sequence: CDR1 SGHDT, CDR2 YYEEEE. The CDR3 extends over 16 amino acids. Trimming took off 0 bases at V and 3 bases at J, with 13 bases between the two ends. CDR3 DNA: TGTGCCAGCAGCTTGGGGGGCCCCGTCAGTGGAAACACCATATATTTT. Translating gives CASSLGGPVSGNTIYF.

The chain combines TRBV5-1 with TRBJ2-3, with a possible D match to TRBD2 (6 bases). There are 15 residues in the CDR3. CDR1 is SGHRS, CDR2 YFSETQ, per germline. V lost 4 bases to trimming and J lost 2 bases, with 14 bases between them. The CDR3 DNA is TGCGCCAGCAGCATTAGAGCGGGTATCACAGATACGCAGTATTTT. Translated: CASSIRAGITDTQYF.

V and J are TRBV5-1 and TRBJ1-3; TRBD1 matches at 9 bases. J gave up 4 bases and V 4 bases, and 6 bases lay outside the gene matches. Germline loops: CDR1 SGHRS, CDR2 YFSETQ. CDR3 length: 15 amino acids. The CDR3, as DNA: TGCGCCAGCAGCCCGGGGGACAGGGTCGGAAACACCATATATTTT. This sequence encodes CASSPGDRVGNTIYF. Complete variable domain (other parts from reference TRBV5-1 and TRBJ1-3): KAGVTQTPRYLIKTRGQQVTLSCSPISGHRSVSWYQQTPGQGLQFLFEYFSETQRNKGNFPGRFSGRQFSNSRSEMNVSTLELGDSALYLCASSPGDRVGNTIYFGEGSWLTVV.

CDR3 nucleotides: TGTGCCAGCGGTCAAGCGGACTATGGCTACACCTTC. This codes for CASGQADYGYTF. V gene TRBV2 combines with J gene TRBJ1-2; no clear D. Germline CDR1 is SNHLY and CDR2 is FYNNEI. Trimming took off 8 bases at V and 3 bases at J, with 10 bases between the two ends. The CDR3 is made up of 12 amino acids. The full variable domain, rest sourced from reference TRBV2 and TRBJ1-2, is EPEVTQTPSHQVTQMGQEVILRCVPISNHLYFYWYRQILGQKVEFLVSFYNNEISEKSEIFDDQFSVERPDGSNFTLKIRSTKLEDSAMYFCASGQADYGYTFGSGTRLTVV.

The chain employs TRBV30 and TRBJ2-7; D perhaps matches TRBD2 (6 bases). The CDR3 has 13 residues. With 0 bases removed from V and 5 bases from J, the gap between germline ends came to 11 bases. Germline loops: CDR1 GTSNPN, CDR2 SVGIG (reference sequence). CDR3 sequence: CAWSVGGADEQYF. In DNA, the CDR3 is TGTGCCTGGAGTGTTGGAGGGGCGGACGAGCAGTACTTC.